The clone carrying this T cell receptor beta chain was recorded only once. Its antigen remains unidentified. V lost 3 bases, J lost 5 bases, and 14 bases lay in between. The length of the CDR3 is 14 residues. Germline V gives CDR1 SGHAT, CDR2 FQNNGV. Into CD45RA+ naive and CD45RA-negative memory subsets, the CD4+ cells were split. This record belongs to a study of shared clonotypes between healthy human individuals. The assay was immunoSEQ multiplex PCR, and TCRdb's table has in-frame clones only and misses some. Of millions of clones in the sample, approximately 92% are singletons; the top ten hold roughly 0.13%. General observations from the study: For sorted subsets, rarefaction showed incomplete sequencing despite large depth. The sampled material consisted only of blood, and tissue repertoires are likely to differ.

This TCR was recovered from a man aged 18 to 30 in good health. The sequencing sample was made of naive CD4+ T cells sorted from blood. The sample's subset: CD45RA+ positively selected. The V and J genes are TRBV11-2 and TRBJ2-7; D is undetermined. Here the CDR3 DNA reads TGTGCCAGCAGCTTCACCGGGTGGCGCGACGAGCAGTACTTC. Its protein is CASSFTGWRDEQYF.